This TCR beta chain originates from a study of cytomegalovirus exposure and HLA in healthy donors. Study summary: Some 85 million unique TCRs from HLA-typed donors were held in an early data release.

The PCR employed 60 Vbeta primers together with 13 Jbeta primers. This table comes from immunoSEQ multiplex PCR, and its TCRdb copy is limited to in-frame clones, with some not included. The table lists more than 110,000 clones, 80% of them singletons. The germline V gene encodes CDR1 MNHEY and CDR2 SMNVEV (reference sequence). V lost 4 bases to trimming and J lost 8 bases, with 14 bases between them. CDR3 length equals 13 residues. The study's findings and limits: Researchers counted some 150 TCR beta chains as cytomegalovirus-associated. HLA restriction was apparent for most CMV-associated TCR beta chains in a later analysis. The CMV antigen specificity of a few CMV-associated chains was confirmed through in vitro analysis.

Points on this clone: Its antigen is unknown.

Input material: PBMCs. The sequence came from a male donor in good health and CMV-seronegative. The rearrangement joins TRBV27 to TRBJ1-2; D is perhaps TRBD1 (5 bases). This CDR3 reads CASSYSTGVGYTF. The CDR3 nucleotides read TGTGCCAGCAGTTATAGTACAGGAGTCGGCTACACCTTC.